A single sample is the source of the 17 T cell receptor beta chains below, sequenced in a study of response to subunit inactivated influenza vaccine. TCRdb re-called the RT-PCR reads with MiXCR, one entry per CDR3 protein. The repertoire consists of about 530,000 distinct CDR3 sequences, with 13% occurring once and the leading ten covering around 13%. The material sequenced was PBMCs from blood, taken roughly 45 days after vaccination. These receptor sequences come from a man in his fifties or sixties who received an inactivated influenza vaccine.

V and J are TRBV20-1 and TRBJ1-1, with D hard to call. Trimming took 1 base from V and 3 from J, leaving 15 bases between them. CDR3 length equals 15 residues. From germline, CDR1 is DFQATT and CDR2 SNEGSKA (reference sequence). The CDR3: CSARGWRLRDTEAFF. The CDR3 DNA follows: TGCAGTGCTAGAGGTTGGAGATTGAGAGACACTGAAGCTTTCTTT.

The sample holds a few counts of this clonotype. The gene calls are TRBV12-3 or TRBV12-4 and TRBJ2-7; 8 nucleotides line up with TRBD1. This CDR3 is built from 16 residues. With V trimmed by 5 bases and J by 2 bases, 11 bases remained unmatched. CDR3 loop: CASSPHTTGDAYEQYF. In nucleotides, the CDR3 is TGTGCCAGCAGTCCCCACACGACAGGGGATGCCTACGAGCAGTACTTC.

This clonotype was seen ten or more times. At one boundary the junction diverges from the germline segment, which might be a read error. The genes are TRBV7-2 and TRBJ2-1; no firm D call. This CDR3 is built from 12 residues. CDR1 and CDR2 from the germline V gene are SGHTA and FQGNSA. Here the CDR3 reads CASSLHLTPTIF. In DNA, the CDR3 is TGTGCCAGCAGCTTACATCTTACCCCCACGATCTTC.

This clonotype turned up a few times. V gene TRBV24-1 combines with J gene TRBJ2-2, with D tentatively TRBD1 or TRBD2 (5 bases each). V dropped 3 bases and J dropped 1 base, with 8 bases sitting between them. The germline V gene encodes CDR1 KGHDR and CDR2 SFDVKD. CDR3 size: 15 residues. Here the CDR3 DNA reads TGTGCCACCAGTGATGAGGGGAGGAACACCGGGGAGCTGTTTTTT. Protein: CATSDEGRNTGELFF.

This clonotype was picked up a small number of times. This chain connects TRBV6-5 to TRBJ2-3; D ambiguous. V shed 2 bases and J shed 0 bases, with 12 bases lying between them. The length of the CDR3 is 16 residues. Per germline, CDR1 MNHEY and CDR2 SVGAGI. CDR3 nucleotide sequence: TGTGCCAGCAGTTACAGGGTTACGGCTAGCACAGATACGCAGTATTTT. It encodes CASSYRVTASTDTQYF.

This clonotype turned up a few times. The chain combines TRBV12-3 or TRBV12-4 with TRBJ2-3, with 8 bases aligning to TRBD2. The CDR3 runs to 16 residues. The V segment lost 3 bases and the J segment 4 bases; nucleotides outside the gene matches: 9. CDR3 region: CASSLGRGGSADTQYF. CDR3 DNA: TGTGCCAGCAGTTTGGGCCGGGGGGGCAGTGCAGATACGCAGTATTTT.

V and J are TRBV7-6 and TRBJ2-1, with D possibly being TRBD2 (5 bases). CDR1 and CDR2 (germline): SGHVS, FNYEAQ. The CDR3 contains 17 residues. V was trimmed by 5 bases and J by 0 bases, leaving 17 bases between them. CDR3 loop: CASSHTAVPSSYNEQFF. CDR3 DNA: TGTGCCAGCAGCCACACAGCGGTCCCGAGCTCCTACAATGAGCAGTTCTTC.

This clonotype was recorded a few times. The V and J genes are TRBV4-3 and TRBJ2-3; D possibly uses TRBD1 or TRBD2 (6 bases each). In germline, CDR1 is LGHNA, CDR2 YSLEER. The CDR3 is made up of 18 amino acids. Deletions cut 0 bases from V and 1 base from J, with 17 bases between. The CDR3 sequence is CASSQDLTRGTGTDTQYF. CDR3 nucleotide sequence: TGCGCCAGCAGCCAAGATCTGACTAGGGGGACTGGCACAGATACGCAGTATTTT.

This clonotype was seen more than once but under ten times. The V and J genes are TRBV6-1 and TRBJ2-1; TRBD1 agrees at 9 bases. With 10 bases clipped from V and 4 bases from J, the junction kept 11 bases outside the gene matches. Germline CDR1 reads MNHNS; CDR2 reads SASEGT. This CDR3 spans 15 amino acids. Written as DNA, the CDR3 is TGTGCCATTCGATCCGGGACAGGGAAATACAATGAGCAGTTCTTC. This gives the protein CAIRSGTGKYNEQFF.

The chain couples TRBV6-1 to TRBJ1-3; no firm D call. Germline CDR1 reads MNHNS; CDR2 reads SASEGT. Trimming removed 0 bases at V and 0 bases at J, with 12 bases between. This CDR3 has 17 amino acids. The CDR3 sequence: CASSEALPGGSGNTIYF. As DNA, the CDR3 is TGTGCCAGCAGTGAAGCGCTTCCGGGCGGCTCTGGAAACACCATATATTTT.

This clonotype showed up many times. J is TRBJ2-5 and V is TRBV7-3, with D perhaps matching TRBD2 (5 bases). Germline V lookup: CDR1 SGHTA, CDR2 FQGTGA. Trimming cost V 5 bases and J 5 bases, with 18 bases left between them. This CDR3 is built from 15 residues. Here the CDR3 DNA reads TGTGCCAGCAGCAAGTTCACGCTAGCTGGGGAGACCCAGTACTTC. Protein: CASSKFTLAGETQYF.

The sample holds a few counts of this clonotype. The V gene is TRBV5-1, the J gene TRBJ2-3, with 8 bases lining up with TRBD2. Unmatched junction bases numbered 9, after V lost 6 bases and J lost 3 bases. Germline V gene sequence: CDR1 SGHRS, CDR2 YFSETQ. CDR3 length: 15 residues. CDR3 amino acids: CASTLAGGRTDTQYF. CDR3 DNA: TGCGCCAGCACCCTTGCGGGGGGCCGGACAGATACGCAGTATTTT. The full variable domain, rest sourced from reference TRBV5-1 and TRBJ2-3, is KAGVTQTPRYLIKTRGQQVTLSCSPISGHRSVSWYQQTPGQGLQFLFEYFSETQRNKGNFPGRFSGRQFSNSRSEMNVSTLELGDSALYLCASTLAGGRTDTQYFGPGTRLTVL.

In its sample, this clonotype was seen a few times. The chain has TRBV5-1 and TRBJ1-4; D not certain. V was clipped by 0 bases and J by 8 bases, with 8 bases between them. There are 13 residues in the CDR3. CDR1 is SGHRS, CDR2 YFSETQ, per germline. CDR3 nucleotides: TGCGCCAGCAGCTTGGTCCGGCAGGAAAAACTGTTTTTT. Residues: CASSLVRQEKLFF.

This clonotype was found a few times. The V call is TRBV5-5, the J call TRBJ2-7; 7 nucleotides match TRBD2. The germline CDR1 and CDR2 sequences are SGHKS and YYEKEE (reference sequence). The ends lost 1 base at V and 7 bases at J; junction bases unmatched: 11. The CDR3 consists of 15 residues. The CDR3 DNA follows: TGTGCCAGCAGCTTGCGACCGGGAGGATCTGGAGAGCAGTACTTC. This codes for CASSLRPGGSGEQYF.

This clonotype was observed many times. V usage is TRBV20-1 and J usage is TRBJ2-7, with D perhaps matching TRBD1 (6 bases). The germline V and J ends were trimmed by 6 bases and 6 bases, with 18 bases remaining between them. Germline CDR1 and CDR2: DFQATT and SNEGSKA (reference sequence). The CDR3 totals 13 residues. CDR3: CSAPLMGAAEQYF. In DNA form, the CDR3 reads TGCAGTGCGCCTCTAATGGGGGCGGCCGAGCAGTACTTC.

This clonotype was recorded a few times. The V and J genes are TRBV3-1 and TRBJ2-7, with 9 positions matching TRBD1. The ends lost 5 bases at V and 6 bases at J; junction bases unmatched: 5. Germline V gene lookup returns CDR1 LGHDT and CDR2 YNNKEL (reference sequence). The CDR3 is made up of 13 amino acids. The CDR3 DNA follows: TGTGCCAGCAGCTGGGACAGGGATGGCGAGCAGTACTTC. Protein: CASSWDRDGEQYF.

This clonotype was detected ten times or more. The chain is built from TRBV28 and TRBJ2-2; D unclear. The CDR3 covers 17 residues. Trimming removed 5 bases at V and 4 bases at J, with 20 bases between. The germline V gene encodes CDR1 MDHEN and CDR2 SYDVKM. Written as DNA, the CDR3 is TGTGCCAGCAGTCTCGGACGCCTTGGTGGGGTCACCGGGGAGCTGTTTTTT. Its translation: CASSLGRLGGVTGELFF.